This T cell receptor beta chain was observed in a study of blood T cell repertoires in COVID-19. At the level of the study: T cells, B-cell-depleted T cells, or PBMCs provided the cDNA or gDNA that served as material.

This clone was seen just once. Repertoires were generated with immunoSEQ multiplex PCR, while TCRdb's copy carries only in-frame clones and drops some. The table lists a few hundred thousand clones, about 88% of them singletons. The trim removed 0 bases at V and 3 bases at J, leaving 7 bases unmatched. CDR1 is MNHNS and CDR2 is SASEGT in the germline V gene. There are 16 residues in the CDR3. Participants reported their clinical history, and cohort assignment relied on those reports. This clonotype originated in a woman in her thirties or forties who had recovered from COVID-19. The J gene is TRBJ2-5, the V gene TRBV6-1; 7 positions match TRBD1. Material for sequencing was PBMCs or T cells enriched from blood (not recorded which). CDR3 loop: CASSEALGTVKETQYF. Here the CDR3 DNA reads TGTGCCAGCAGTGAAGCGCTAGGGACAGTTAAAGAGACCCAGTACTTC.